The 26 T cell receptor beta chains reported below all come from one sample, sequenced in a study of shared clonotypes between healthy human individuals. Data came from immunoSEQ multiplex PCR; TCRdb stores just in-frame clones and leaves some out. This table has approximately 2.4 million clones, almost 96% appearing once. What was sequenced was naive CD4+ T cells sorted from blood. As to subset: CD45RA+ positively selected. Receptors were obtained from a man aged 18 to 30 in good health.

The rearrangement uses TRBV28 and TRBJ2-7, with 9 bases that match TRBD2. Germline V gene lookup returns CDR1 MDHEN and CDR2 SYDVKM. CDR3 size: 15 residues. V lost 5 bases and J lost 0; bases outside the gene matches: 5. This CDR3 is CASSRRGGGSYEQYF. The CDR3 DNA sequence: TGTGCCAGCAGTAGGCGGGGGGGAGGCTCCTACGAGCAGTACTTC.

The chain carries TRBV6-1 and TRBJ2-7; D tentatively fits TRBD1 or TRBD2 (5 bases each). This CDR3 is 15 amino acids long. Germline CDR1 is MNHNS and CDR2 is SASEGT. The germline V and J ends were trimmed by 5 bases and 3 bases, with 17 bases remaining between them. The CDR3 protein is CASSLTSLGVYEQYF. CDR3 DNA: TGTGCCAGCAGTCTGACCTCACTAGGGGTCTACGAGCAGTACTTC.

The chain is built from TRBV11-2 and TRBJ1-4, with D possibly being TRBD1 (5 bases). Germline CDR1 SGHAT, CDR2 FQNNGV. V was cut by 6 bases and J by 0 bases, with 8 bases left in between. The CDR3 consists of 14 residues. The chain's CDR3 is CASSPDTTNEKLFF. Written as DNA, the CDR3 is TGTGCCAGCAGTCCGGACACAACTAATGAAAAACTGTTTTTT.

A word on this clone: The identical CDR3 is also encoded by other nucleotide sequences in the sample. The chain is built from TRBV6-5 and TRBJ1-1; weak D call: TRBD1 (5 bases). The germline V and J ends were trimmed by 0 bases and 0 bases, with 8 bases remaining between them. The CDR3 runs to 15 residues. CDR1 and CDR2 from the germline V gene are MNHEY and SVGAGI. CDR3 loop: CASSYSGTVNTEAFF. DNA of the CDR3: TGTGCCAGCAGTTACTCGGGGACGGTGAACACTGAAGCTTTCTTT.

This clone has just one count. The chain is built from TRBV25-1 and TRBJ2-3, with D perhaps TRBD1 (6 bases). Trimming removed 2 bases from V and 3 bases from J, with 6 bases in between. The germline CDR1 and CDR2 sequences are MGHDK and SYGVNS. This CDR3 comprises 13 residues. The CDR3 protein is CASSETGTDTQYF. DNA for the CDR3: TGTGCCAGCAGTGAAACAGGGACAGATACGCAGTATTTT. Drawing the rest from reference TRBV25-1 and TRBJ2-3, the complete variable domain is EADIYQTPRYLVIGTGKKITLECSQTMGHDKMYWYQQDPGMELHLIHYSYGVNSTEKGDLSSESTVSRIRTEHFPLTLESARPSHTSQYLCASSETGTDTQYFGPGTRLTVL.

This clone was found a few times. This chain uses TRBV27 with TRBJ1-6; weak D call: TRBD1 (5 bases). The CDR3 has 13 amino acids. The V end was cut by 5 bases, the J end by 4 bases, with 6 bases between. From germline, CDR1 is MNHEY and CDR2 SMNVEV (reference sequence). In DNA form, the CDR3 reads TGTGCCAGCAGTCCAGGGTATAATTCACCCCTCCACTTT. Encoded protein: CASSPGYNSPLHF.

Comment on this clone: This specimen includes other DNA sequences encoding the same CDR3. This chain joins TRBV27 and TRBJ1-6, with D tentatively TRBD1 (5 bases). Germline V lookup: CDR1 MNHEY, CDR2 SMNVEV (reference sequence). This CDR3 has 14 amino acids. Between the trimmed V and J ends, which lost 5 bases and 5 bases, there was a span of 10 bases. The CDR3 region has the DNA TGTGCCAGCAGTCCAGACAGAGATAATTCACCCCTCCACTTT. Protein product: CASSPDRDNSPLHF.

The chain is built from TRBV6-5 and TRBJ1-2; TRBD1 aligns across 7 bases. The germline V gene encodes CDR1 MNHEY and CDR2 SVGAGI. The CDR3 is made up of 11 amino acids. Trimming cost V 11 bases and J 3 bases; bases outside gene matches: 3. DNA for the CDR3: TGTGCCTGCGGGACAGACTATGGCTACACCTTC. This sequence encodes CACGTDYGYTF.

The V call is TRBV6-1, the J call TRBJ1-5; D possibly corresponds to TRBD1 (6 bases). Germline V gene lookup returns CDR1 MNHNS and CDR2 SASEGT. Trimming took 6 bases from V and 0 from J, leaving 12 bases between them. The CDR3 extends over 15 amino acids. The CDR3 protein is CASSLGHYSNQPQHF. DNA for the CDR3: TGTGCCAGCAGCTTGGGACACTATAGCAATCAGCCCCAGCATTTT.

This chain connects TRBV27 to TRBJ2-3; the D gene is possibly TRBD1 (5 bases). Germline V CDR1 and CDR2: MNHEY, SMNVEV (reference sequence). Trimming stripped 0 bases from V and 4 bases from J, with 14 bases between. The CDR3 spans 16 residues. The CDR3 loop is CASSLSYRSYADTQYF. The CDR3 DNA is TGTGCCAGCAGTTTATCGTACAGGTCGTACGCAGATACGCAGTATTTT.

This rearrangement joins TRBV19 to TRBJ1-5, with unresolved D. V was shortened by 2 bases and J by 3 bases, with 14 bases between the two germline ends. The V gene's germline CDR1 is LNHDA and CDR2 SQIVND (reference sequence). The CDR3 consists of 16 residues. DNA for the CDR3: TGTGCCAGTAGTATAACCCGGGCAGCCCTCAATCAGCCCCAGCATTTT. Translation: CASSITRAALNQPQHF.

The V call is TRBV30, the J call TRBJ2-5; 9 bases fit TRBD1. V lost 6 bases to trimming and J lost 2 bases; unmatched junction nucleotides: 10. CDR3 size: 15 residues. Germline V CDR1 and CDR2: GTSNPN, SVGIG (reference sequence). The CDR3 bases are TGTGCCTGCAAACCGGGACAGGGAGAACAAGAGACCCAGTACTTC. It yields the protein CACKPGQGEQETQYF.

V is TRBV5-1 and J is TRBJ2-3, with 12 nucleotides matching TRBD2. Trimming took 0 bases from V and 5 from J; bases not matched to a gene: 7. Germline values: CDR1 SGHRS, CDR2 YFSETQ. The CDR3 is 17 residues long. Written as DNA, the CDR3 is TGCGCCAGCAGCTTGGAAGGACTAGCGGGGTGGGGAGATACGCAGTATTTT. This translates into CASSLEGLAGWGDTQYF.

This clone was detected only once. The V and J genes are TRBV10-1 and TRBJ1-1; tentatively, D is TRBD1 (6 bases). Between the trimmed V and J ends, which lost 0 bases and 7 bases, there was a span of 12 bases. The CDR3 is 14 residues long. In germline, CDR1 is WNHNN, CDR2 SYGVQD (reference sequence). The CDR3 loop is CASSESTGRVEAFF. CDR3 sequence (DNA): TGCGCCAGCAGTGAGTCGACAGGACGGGTTGAAGCTTTCTTT.

The table lists this clone with a count of one. The J gene is TRBJ2-5, the V gene TRBV6-5; D ambiguous. This CDR3 comprises 14 residues. Germline values: CDR1 MNHEY, CDR2 SVGAGI. Trimming left V 0 bases short and J 5 bases short, with 10 bases between. The DNA for the CDR3 is TGTGCCAGCAGTTACTCGAAATGGGGTGAGACCCAGTACTTC. It yields the protein CASSYSKWGETQYF.

The J gene is TRBJ1-1, the V gene TRBV18; 8 nucleotides align to TRBD1. The CDR3 loop spans 16 amino acids. CDR1 is KGHSH, CDR2 LQKENI, per germline. V lost 4 bases to trimming and J lost 4 bases; unmatched junction nucleotides: 11. This CDR3 is CASSLTLGQGGTEAFF. The CDR3 DNA sequence: TGTGCCAGCTCACTTACTCTAGGACAGGGAGGCACTGAAGCTTTCTTT.

This clone was found once. The same CDR3 also results from other DNA sequences found in this sample. The chain couples TRBV10-3 to TRBJ1-2; no definite D call. CDR1 is ENHRY and CDR2 is SYGVKD in the germline V gene. The CDR3 extends over 12 amino acids. Deletions cut 2 bases from V and 3 bases from J, with 4 bases between. The CDR3 loop is CAISEGDYGYTF. The CDR3 nucleotides read TGTGCCATCAGTGAGGGGGACTATGGCTACACCTTC.

J is TRBJ2-7 and V is TRBV7-2; tentatively, D is TRBD1 (5 bases). Germline CDR1 SGHTA, CDR2 FQGNSA. V lost 6 bases and J 3 bases, leaving 15 bases between the germline ends. The CDR3 covers 14 residues. CDR3 nucleotides: TGTGCCAGCAGAGCAGGGTTAGCCCTCTACGAGCAGTACTTC. Its protein is CASRAGLALYEQYF. Looking up the rest from reference TRBV7-2 and TRBJ2-7 gives the full variable domain: GAGVSQSPSNKVTEKGKDVELRCDPISGHTALYWYRQSLGQGLEFLIYFQGNSAPDKSGLPSDRFSAERTGGSVSTLTIQRTQQEDSAVYLCASRAGLALYEQYFGPGTRLTVT.

The chain has TRBV5-6 and TRBJ2-2, with D tentatively TRBD1 (5 bases). V lost 2 bases and J 4 bases, leaving 9 bases between the germline ends. The CDR3 has 14 residues. Germline loops: CDR1 SGHDT, CDR2 YYEEEE. CDR3 in amino acids: CASSFWQGTGELFF. The CDR3 DNA reads TGTGCCAGCAGCTTTTGGCAGGGCACCGGGGAGCTGTTTTTT.

The J gene is TRBJ1-2, the V gene TRBV7-2, with D tentatively TRBD1 (6 bases). Germline CDR1 is SGHTA and CDR2 is FQGNSA. Trimming shortened V by 5 bases and J by 1 base, and 8 bases separated the two germline ends. The CDR3 extends over 13 amino acids. The CDR3 coding sequence is TGTGCCAGCAGCGCGGACAGTAACTATGGCTACACCTTC. Translation gives CASSADSNYGYTF. The full variable domain, rest sourced from reference TRBV7-2 and TRBJ1-2, is GAGVSQSPSNKVTEKGKDVELRCDPISGHTALYWYRQSLGQGLEFLIYFQGNSAPDKSGLPSDRFSAERTGGSVSTLTIQRTQQEDSAVYLCASSADSNYGYTFGSGTRLTVV.

This rearrangement joins TRBV28 to TRBJ2-7; unclear D gene. The CDR3 has 16 amino acids. The V and J ends lost 6 bases and 2 bases respectively, with 20 bases between them. Germline CDR1 and CDR2: MDHEN and SYDVKM. This CDR3 reads CASRHSGSDLTYEQYF. DNA of the CDR3: TGTGCCAGCAGACACTCAGGTTCCGACCTTACCTACGAGCAGTACTTC.

This chain joins TRBV7-2 and TRBJ1-1; D is ambiguous. CDR1 is SGHTA, CDR2 FQGNSA, per germline. Trimming stripped 2 bases from V and 4 bases from J, with 11 bases between. The CDR3 contains 14 residues. CDR3 DNA sequence: TGTGCCAGCAGCTTAAGTTTCGGTTTCACTGAAGCTTTCTTT. It is translated as CASSLSFGFTEAFF.

Remarks on this clone: The same CDR3 also results from other DNA sequences found in this sample. The chain couples TRBV9 to TRBJ1-3; D unclear. The CDR3 runs 15 residues. Germline V gene data show CDR1 as SGDLS and CDR2 as YYNGEE. The V end lost 0 bases, the J end lost 0 bases, and 7 bases lay between the germline ends. The CDR3 DNA reads as TGTGCCAGCAGCGTAGGAGGAAGCTCTGGAAACACCATATATTTT. It is translated as CASSVGGSSGNTIYF.

This chain links TRBV5-1 with TRBJ2-1; the D gene is possibly TRBD2 (7 bases). Germline loops: CDR1 SGHRS, CDR2 YFSETQ. V gave up 4 bases and J gave up 12 bases, with 23 bases separating them. This CDR3 is 15 amino acids long. CDR3 in amino acids: CASSVPQGPLARQFF. In DNA form, the CDR3 reads TGCGCCAGCAGCGTCCCACAGGGCCCACTAGCGAGGCAGTTCTTC.

The chain employs TRBV5-1 and TRBJ1-1; TRBD1 matches 7 bases. Germline lookup yields CDR1 SGHRS and CDR2 YFSETQ. This CDR3 comprises 13 residues. Trimming at V came to 2 bases and at J to 3 bases, leaving 1 base not matched to a gene. CDR3 sequence: CASSFGTDTEAFF. The CDR3, as DNA: TGCGCCAGCAGCTTCGGGACAGACACTGAAGCTTTCTTT.

The chain uses TRBV6-5 and TRBJ1-4; 8 bases agree with TRBD1. Germline CDR1 reads MNHEY; CDR2 reads SVGAGI. V lost 2 bases and J lost 8; bases outside the gene matches: 10. The CDR3 length is 16 residues. CDR3 in amino acids: CASSYRRTGLQEKLFF. As DNA, the CDR3 is TGTGCCAGCAGTTACCGCCGGACAGGGTTACAAGAAAAACTGTTTTTT.